This TCR beta chain was retrieved from a study of vaccination effects on CD4 cells after COVID-19. About the study: It was two doses of either the BNT162b2 or mRNA-1273 vaccine that participants received.

Peptide-pool stimulation followed by sequencing identified expanded antigen-specific CD4+ clonotypes in the ViraFEST assay. Subsequent to 10 days of culture, CD4+ T cells were isolated. The study found no prior SARS-CoV-2 infection in the vaccine recipients, who tested negative for nucleocapsid antibodies. Researchers reported culturing over 1.5 million PBMC in each well, adding approximately 10 IU/ml IL-2 and around 9.1 ug/ml peptides. The authors exchanged half the medium for IL-2 medium on days 3 and 7. Sequencing used immunoSEQ multiplex PCR; TCRdb keeps in-frame clones, though not all of them. The data show some 22,000 clones, 60% to 75% seen once. As regards this clone: The antigen remains undetermined.

This CDR3 spans 14 amino acids. The germline V and J ends were trimmed by 2 bases and 5 bases, with 12 bases remaining between them. Per the germline V gene, CDR1 is KGHSH and CDR2 is LQKENI. The TCR was taken from a human donor who received a COVID-19 vaccine. The sample was CD4+ T cells from PBMCs cultured with HCoV-NL63 spike peptides, taken before COVID-19 vaccination. This chain joins TRBV18 and TRBJ2-5; the D gene could be TRBD1 or TRBD2 (6 bases each). DNA of the CDR3: TGTGCCAGCTCACCAGCCGGGGGCCGGGAGACCCAGTACTTC. It encodes CASSPAGGRETQYF.